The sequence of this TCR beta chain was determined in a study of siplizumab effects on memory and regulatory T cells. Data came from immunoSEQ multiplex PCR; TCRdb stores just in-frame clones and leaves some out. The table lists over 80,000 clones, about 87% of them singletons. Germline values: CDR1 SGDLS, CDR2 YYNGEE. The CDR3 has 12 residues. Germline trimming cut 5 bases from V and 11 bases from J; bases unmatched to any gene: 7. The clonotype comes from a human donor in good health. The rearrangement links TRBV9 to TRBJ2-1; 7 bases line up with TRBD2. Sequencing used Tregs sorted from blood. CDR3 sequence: CASSREGSQQFF. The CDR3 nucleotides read TGTGCCAGCAGTAGGGAGGGCAGCCAGCAGTTCTTC. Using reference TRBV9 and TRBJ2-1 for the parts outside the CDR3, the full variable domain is DSGVTQTPKHLITATGQRVTLRCSPRSGDLSVYWYQQSLDQGLQFLIQYYNGEERAKGNILERFSAQQFPDLHSELNLSSLELGDSALYFCASSREGSQQFFGPGTRLTVL.